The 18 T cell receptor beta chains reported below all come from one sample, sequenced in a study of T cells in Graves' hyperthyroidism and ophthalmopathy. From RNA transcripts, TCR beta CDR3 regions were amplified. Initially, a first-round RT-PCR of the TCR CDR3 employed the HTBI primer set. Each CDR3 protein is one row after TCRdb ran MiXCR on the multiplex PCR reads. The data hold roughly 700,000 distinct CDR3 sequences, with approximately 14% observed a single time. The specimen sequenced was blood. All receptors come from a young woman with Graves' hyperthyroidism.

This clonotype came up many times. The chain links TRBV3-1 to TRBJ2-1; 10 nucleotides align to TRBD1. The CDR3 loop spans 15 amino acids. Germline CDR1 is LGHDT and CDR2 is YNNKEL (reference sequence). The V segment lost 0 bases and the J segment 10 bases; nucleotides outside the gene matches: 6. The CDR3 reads CASSQDFDRGREQFF. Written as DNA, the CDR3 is TGTGCCAGCAGCCAAGATTTCGACAGGGGGCGAGAGCAGTTCTTC.

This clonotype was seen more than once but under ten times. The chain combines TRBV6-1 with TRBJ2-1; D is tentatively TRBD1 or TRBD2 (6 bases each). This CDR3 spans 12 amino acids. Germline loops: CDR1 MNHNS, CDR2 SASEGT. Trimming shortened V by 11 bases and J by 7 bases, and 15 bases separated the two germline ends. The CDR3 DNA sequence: TGTGCCTCACCGGGGGCAAATAATGAGCAGTTCTTC. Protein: CASPGANNEQFF.

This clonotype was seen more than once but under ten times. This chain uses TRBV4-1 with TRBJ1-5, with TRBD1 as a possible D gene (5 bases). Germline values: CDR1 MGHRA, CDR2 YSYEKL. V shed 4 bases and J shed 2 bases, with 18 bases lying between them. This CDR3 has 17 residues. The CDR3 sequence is CASSPRVPDSRNQPQHF. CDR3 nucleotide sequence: TGCGCCAGCAGCCCTAGGGTCCCTGACAGCCGCAATCAGCCCCAGCATTTT.

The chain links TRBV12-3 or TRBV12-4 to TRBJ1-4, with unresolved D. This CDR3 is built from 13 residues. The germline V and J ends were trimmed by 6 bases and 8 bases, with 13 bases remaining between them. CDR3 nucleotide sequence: TGTGCCAGCAGGGTCGGGCTGAGAGAAAAACTGTTTTTT. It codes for CASRVGLREKLFF.

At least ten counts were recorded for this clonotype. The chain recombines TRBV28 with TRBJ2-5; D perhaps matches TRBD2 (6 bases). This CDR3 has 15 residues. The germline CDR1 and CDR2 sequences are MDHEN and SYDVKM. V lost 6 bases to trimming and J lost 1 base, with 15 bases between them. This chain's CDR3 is CASSLTSPRQETQYF. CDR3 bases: TGTGCCAGCAGCCTGACTAGTCCCCGCCAAGAGACCCAGTACTTC.

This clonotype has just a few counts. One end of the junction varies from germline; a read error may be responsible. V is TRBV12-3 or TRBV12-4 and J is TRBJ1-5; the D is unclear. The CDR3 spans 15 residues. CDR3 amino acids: CASRHGSVIYQSQHF. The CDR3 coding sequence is TGTGCCAGCCGTCATGGTTCGGTTATTTATCAGTCCCAGCATTTT.

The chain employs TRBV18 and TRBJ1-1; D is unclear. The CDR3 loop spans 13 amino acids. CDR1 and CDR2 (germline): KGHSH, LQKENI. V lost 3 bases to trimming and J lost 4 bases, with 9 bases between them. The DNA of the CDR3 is TGTGCCAGCTCACCGAGGGCGGTCACTGAAGCTTTCTTT. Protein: CASSPRAVTEAFF.

CDR3 in amino acids: CASSPAGTSPRELFF. The CDR3 DNA sequence: TGTGCCAGCAGCCCAGCCGGGACTAGTCCTCGGGAGCTGTTTTTT. The genes are TRBV7-9 and TRBJ2-2; TRBD2 aligns across 8 bases. CDR3 size: 15 residues. Germline values: CDR1 SEHNR, CDR2 FQNEAQ (reference sequence). The V and J ends lost 5 bases and 9 bases, in that order; junction bases with no gene match: 11.

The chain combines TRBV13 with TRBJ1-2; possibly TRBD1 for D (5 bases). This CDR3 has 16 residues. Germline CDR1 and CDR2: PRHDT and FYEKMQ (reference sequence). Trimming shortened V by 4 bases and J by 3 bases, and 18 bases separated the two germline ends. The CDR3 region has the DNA TGTGCCAGCAGCTCGCTAAACTCCAGGGTGTACTATGGCTACACCTTC. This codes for CASSSLNSRVYYGYTF.

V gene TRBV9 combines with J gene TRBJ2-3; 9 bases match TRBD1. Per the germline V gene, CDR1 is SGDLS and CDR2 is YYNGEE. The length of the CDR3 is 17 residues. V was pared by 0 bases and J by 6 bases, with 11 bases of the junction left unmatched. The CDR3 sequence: CASSVATRTGDTDTQYF. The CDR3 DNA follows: TGTGCCAGCAGCGTAGCTACCCGGACAGGGGATACGGATACGCAGTATTTT. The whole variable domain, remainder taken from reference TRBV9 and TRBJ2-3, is DSGVTQTPKHLITATGQRVTLRCSPRSGDLSVYWYQQSLDQGLQFLIQYYNGEERAKGNILERFSAQQFPDLHSELNLSSLELGDSALYFCASSVATRTGDTDTQYFGPGTRLTVL.

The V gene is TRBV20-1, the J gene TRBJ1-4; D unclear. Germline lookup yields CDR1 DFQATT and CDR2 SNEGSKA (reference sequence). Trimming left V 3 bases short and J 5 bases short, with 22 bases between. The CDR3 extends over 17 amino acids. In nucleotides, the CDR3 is TGCAGTGCTAGTAAAGCCCTTCCCGGACGTTTGAATGAAAAACTGTTTTTT. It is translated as CSASKALPGRLNEKLFF.

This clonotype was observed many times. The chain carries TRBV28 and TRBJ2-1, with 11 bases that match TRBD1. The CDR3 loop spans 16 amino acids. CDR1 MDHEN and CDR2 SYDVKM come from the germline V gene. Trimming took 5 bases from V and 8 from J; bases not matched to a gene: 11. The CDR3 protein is CASSVLPGQGVDEQFF. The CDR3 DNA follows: TGTGCCAGCAGTGTACTACCGGGACAGGGGGTCGATGAGCAGTTCTTC. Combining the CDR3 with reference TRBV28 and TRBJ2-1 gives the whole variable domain DVKVTQSSRYLVKRTGEKVFLECVQDMDHENMFWYRQDPGLGLRLIYFSYDVKMKEKGDIPEGYSVSREKKERFSLILESASTNQTSMYLCASSVLPGQGVDEQFFGPGTRLTVL.

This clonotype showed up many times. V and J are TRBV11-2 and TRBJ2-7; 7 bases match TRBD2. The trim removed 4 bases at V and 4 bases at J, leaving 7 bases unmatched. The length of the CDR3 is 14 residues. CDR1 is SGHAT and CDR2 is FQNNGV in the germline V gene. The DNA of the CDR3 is TGTGCCAGCAGCTGGGGCGGGAGTAGTTACGAGCAGTACTTC. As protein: CASSWGGSSYEQYF.

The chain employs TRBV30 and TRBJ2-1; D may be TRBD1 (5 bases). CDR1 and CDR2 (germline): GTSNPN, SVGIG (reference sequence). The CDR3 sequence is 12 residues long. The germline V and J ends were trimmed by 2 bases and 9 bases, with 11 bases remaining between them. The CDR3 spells CAWSIGAGEQFF. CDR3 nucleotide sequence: TGTGCCTGGAGTATTGGGGCCGGTGAGCAGTTCTTC.

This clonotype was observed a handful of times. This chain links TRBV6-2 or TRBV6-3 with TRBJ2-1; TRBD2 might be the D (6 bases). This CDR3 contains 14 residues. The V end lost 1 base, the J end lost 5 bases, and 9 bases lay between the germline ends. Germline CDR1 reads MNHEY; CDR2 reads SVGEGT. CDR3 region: CASSYWGLNNEQFF. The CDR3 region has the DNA TGTGCCAGCAGTTACTGGGGACTTAACAATGAGCAGTTCTTC.

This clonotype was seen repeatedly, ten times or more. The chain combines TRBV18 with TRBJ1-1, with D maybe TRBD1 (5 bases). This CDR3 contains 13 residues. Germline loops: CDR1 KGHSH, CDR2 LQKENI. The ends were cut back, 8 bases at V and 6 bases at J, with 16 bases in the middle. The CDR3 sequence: CASSWTGGSEAFF. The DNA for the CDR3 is TGTGCCAGCAGCTGGACGGGGGGGTCTGAAGCTTTCTTT.

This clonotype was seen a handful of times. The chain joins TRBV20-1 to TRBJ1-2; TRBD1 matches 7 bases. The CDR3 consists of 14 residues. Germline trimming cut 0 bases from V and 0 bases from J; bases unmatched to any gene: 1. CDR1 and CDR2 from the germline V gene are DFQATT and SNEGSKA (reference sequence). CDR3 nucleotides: TGCAGTGCTAGAGATACAGGGGCTAACTATGGCTACACCTTC. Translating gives CSARDTGANYGYTF.

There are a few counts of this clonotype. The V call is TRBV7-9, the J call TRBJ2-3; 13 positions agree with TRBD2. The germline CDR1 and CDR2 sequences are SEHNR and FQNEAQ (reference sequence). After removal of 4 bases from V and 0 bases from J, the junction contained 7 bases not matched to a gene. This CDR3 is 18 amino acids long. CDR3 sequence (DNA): TGTGCCAGCAGCTCGAGAGGGACTAGCGGGACGAGCACAGATACGCAGTATTTT. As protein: CASSSRGTSGTSTDTQYF.